This T cell receptor beta chain was recovered during a study of T cells in Graves' hyperthyroidism and ophthalmopathy. Broader study findings: The authors' 13 V-J model separated ophthalmopathy from stable hyperthyroidism.

CDR1 is SEHNR and CDR2 is FQNEAQ in the germline V gene (reference sequence). The V segment lost 5 bases and the J segment 6 bases; nucleotides outside the gene matches: 16. The CDR3 contains 16 residues. Uncontrolled infection, other autoimmune disease, pregnancy or lactation barred patients from enrollment. This clonotype showed up many times. Its target is not known. From RNA transcripts, TCR beta CDR3 regions were amplified. HTBI primers were employed in a first-round RT-PCR of the TCR CDR3. Via MiXCR, TCRdb re-called the multiplex PCR reads, giving one row per CDR3 protein. This table has hundreds of thousands of distinct CDR3 sequences, approximately 15% appearing once.

Sequencing used blood. V gene TRBV7-9 combines with J gene TRBJ2-7, with 7 bases that match TRBD1. This clonotype originated in a woman in her thirties with Graves' hyperthyroidism. Written as DNA, the CDR3 is TGTGCCAGCAGCAAAAAGGCCGGGACAGTCCTTTTCGAGCAGTACTTC. Encoded protein: CASSKKAGTVLFEQYF.